This T cell receptor (beta chain) was profiled in a study of blood T cell repertoires in COVID-19. Looking at the study overall: Researchers got acute and convalescent COVID-19 samples from the United States, Italy and Spain. T cells, B-cell-depleted T cells, or PBMCs provided the cDNA or gDNA that served as material.

Per germline, CDR1 SNHLY and CDR2 FYNNEI. The CDR3 covers 13 residues. J lost 1 base, V lost 9 bases, and 3 bases had no gene match. Study processing details: Using reference gene primer amplification, nucleated cell counts were estimated. The table came from immunoSEQ multiplex PCR; TCRdb's copy has only in-frame clones and leaves some out. V and J calls and clone size come straight from that table; D and trimming were deduced from the DNA. The sample yields 11,000 or so clones, about 80% seen once. This clone was counted a few times. This clonotype originated in a man older than 75 with acute or convalescent COVID-19. Sequencing was carried out using peripheral blood. V usage is TRBV2 and J usage is TRBJ2-7, with 10 bases that match TRBD2. CDR3 nucleotides: TGTGCCAGTACTAGCGGGGAATCCTACGAGCAGTACTTC. This translates into CASTSGESYEQYF.